This passage covers 12 T cell receptor beta chains from one sample sequenced in a study of blood T cell repertoires in COVID-19. Sequenced by immunoSEQ multiplex PCR; TCRdb stores in-frame clones only, minus some. The repertoire holds 150,000 to 200,000 clones, with around 90% as singletons. Sequenced: PBMCs or T cells enriched from blood (not recorded which). The receptors originated from a woman between 18 and 30 years old who had recovered from COVID-19.

In DNA, the CDR3 is TGTGCCAGTACAGCGGGGGGGTCCCATGAGCAGTTCTTC. It encodes CASTAGGSHEQFF. This rearrangement joins TRBV2 to TRBJ2-1, with TRBD2 identical over 10 bases. In germline, CDR1 is SNHLY, CDR2 FYNNEI. Germline trimming cut 9 bases from V and 8 bases from J; bases unmatched to any gene: 7. The CDR3 has 13 amino acids. The full variable domain, with the rest looked up from reference TRBV2 and TRBJ2-1, is EPEVTQTPSHQVTQMGQEVILRCVPISNHLYFYWYRQILGQKVEFLVSFYNNEISEKSEIFDDQFSVERPDGSNFTLKIRSTKLEDSAMYFCASTAGGSHEQFFGPGTRLTVL.

The chain joins TRBV28 to TRBJ1-3; D might be TRBD1 (5 bases). Deletions cut 5 bases from V and 1 base from J, with 18 bases between. Per germline, CDR1 MDHEN and CDR2 SYDVKM. The CDR3 runs 17 residues. DNA for the CDR3: TGTGCCAGCAGTCCTCCCTTCTGGGGCGCATCTGGAAACACCATATATTTT. This sequence encodes CASSPPFWGASGNTIYF.

The rearrangement links TRBV6-5 to TRBJ1-6, with D perhaps TRBD1 (5 bases). The CDR3 covers 12 residues. Germline V gives CDR1 MNHEY, CDR2 SVGAGI. V lost 6 bases to trimming and J lost 11 bases, with 11 bases between them. CDR3 bases: TGTGCCAGCAGCTTAGGGGATCCACCCCTCCACTTT. Translation gives CASSLGDPPLHF.

This chain uses TRBV30 with TRBJ2-7; no definite D call. The CDR3 is 12 residues long. The germline V and J ends were trimmed by 1 base and 7 bases, with 11 bases remaining between them. Germline-derived CDR1 and CDR2 are GTSNPN and SVGIG (reference sequence). The CDR3 sequence: CAWSEQAREQYF. The CDR3 coding sequence is TGTGCCTGGAGTGAGCAGGCGCGTGAGCAGTACTTC.

The chain recombines TRBV5-8 with TRBJ1-4; D may be TRBD1 (6 bases). The CDR3 runs to 15 residues. The germline gives CDR1 SGHTS, CDR2 YDEGEE. Trimming took off 2 bases at V and 8 bases at J, with 16 bases between the two ends. The CDR3 loop reads CASSLGLSGDEKLFF. DNA of the CDR3: TGTGCCAGCAGCTTAGGATTATCAGGGGACGAAAAACTGTTTTTT.

The chain is built from TRBV7-2 and TRBJ2-3; TRBD2 agrees at 13 bases. The length of the CDR3 is 17 residues. Germline V gives CDR1 SGHTA, CDR2 FQGNSA. The V and J ends lost 5 bases and 5 bases, in that order; junction bases with no gene match: 10. For the CDR3, the DNA is TGTGCCAGCAGCCCCCGGACTAGCGGGAGTAGGAGAGATACGCAGTATTTT. This codes for CASSPRTSGSRRDTQYF.

The rearrangement links TRBV12-3 or TRBV12-4 to TRBJ1-2; D is unresolved. Trimming removed 3 bases from V and 4 bases from J, with 9 bases in between. The CDR3 totals 13 residues. The CDR3 is CASSFEVSYGYTF. CDR3 nucleotides: TGTGCCAGCAGTTTTGAGGTCTCCTATGGCTACACCTTC.

This chain joins TRBV5-1 and TRBJ1-5, with TRBD1 identical over 8 bases. J was trimmed by 5 bases and V by 4 bases; bases with no gene match: 5. The germline CDR1 and CDR2 sequences are SGHRS and YFSETQ. This CDR3 region has 14 residues. The CDR3 loop is CASSRTGLDQPQHF. The CDR3 DNA sequence: TGCGCCAGCAGCCGGACAGGGTTGGATCAGCCCCAGCATTTT.

The J gene is TRBJ1-3, the V gene TRBV9; the match to TRBD1 covers 9 bases. Germline trimming cut 0 bases from V and 5 bases from J; bases unmatched to any gene: 6. Germline assignment: CDR1 SGDLS and CDR2 YYNGEE. This CDR3 is built from 16 residues. CDR3: CASSVVPTGGRNTIYF. The DNA for the CDR3 is TGTGCCAGCAGCGTAGTACCGACAGGGGGGCGAAACACCATATATTTT.

The V gene is TRBV3-1 (or the pseudogene TRBV3-2), the J gene TRBJ1-2; D gene unclear. CDR3 length equals 15 residues. V was trimmed by 4 bases and J by 0 bases, leaving 12 bases between them. CDR1 and CDR2 (germline): LGHDT, YNNKEL (reference sequence). CDR3 in DNA: TGTGCCAGCAGCCCCTGGGCAGATCCTAACTATGGCTACACCTTC. It is translated as CASSPWADPNYGYTF.

The chain uses TRBV10-3 and TRBJ1-1; 8 bases match TRBD1. CDR1 is ENHRY and CDR2 is SYGVKD in the germline V gene. CDR3 length: 15 residues. Trimming cost V 3 bases and J 4 bases; bases outside gene matches: 7. CDR3 loop: CAISDAGGGRTEAFF. The CDR3 coding sequence is TGTGCCATCAGTGATGCAGGGGGCGGGCGCACTGAAGCTTTCTTT.

The genes are TRBV5-1 and TRBJ1-5, with D maybe TRBD1 (6 bases). Germline V gene sequence: CDR1 SGHRS, CDR2 YFSETQ. The length of the CDR3 is 14 residues. The V end lost 7 bases, the J end lost 0 bases, and 11 bases lay between the germline ends. CDR3 residues: CASLAGDSNQPQHF. For the CDR3, the DNA is TGCGCCAGCTTGGCAGGGGATAGCAATCAGCCCCAGCATTTT.